These 13 T cell receptor beta chains originate from one sample sequenced in a study of blood T cell repertoires in COVID-19. Sequencing was performed with immunoSEQ multiplex PCR; in TCRdb, only in-frame clones are kept and a portion is missing. This table has some 120,000 clones, around 81% appearing once. The material sequenced was peripheral blood. The receptors come from a man aged 60-69 years with acute or convalescent COVID-19.

The chain recombines TRBV29-1 with TRBJ2-1, with 7 bases aligning to TRBD2. J was trimmed by 7 bases and V by 7 bases; bases with no gene match: 13. The CDR3 sequence is 14 residues long. Germline-derived CDR1 and CDR2 are SQVTM and ANQGSEA. The CDR3 DNA follows: TGCAGCGCCCGGGGGGACTCCGCGGGGAATGAGCAGTTCTTC. As protein: CSARGDSAGNEQFF.

This chain connects TRBV3-1 (or the pseudogene TRBV3-2) to TRBJ1-5; D is undetermined. Germline V gene sequence: CDR1 LGHDT, CDR2 YNNKEL (reference sequence). With 3 bases removed from V and 7 bases from J, the gap between germline ends came to 7 bases. This CDR3 is 12 amino acids long. DNA of the CDR3: TGTGCCAGCAGCCAGGTGAGGCAGCCCCAGCATTTT. Translation gives CASSQVRQPQHF.

The chain employs TRBV7-9 and TRBJ1-1; D is uncertain. There are 12 residues in the CDR3. V lost 0 bases, J lost 8 bases, and 7 bases lay in between. Germline CDR1 SEHNR, CDR2 FQNEAQ (reference sequence). The DNA of the CDR3 is TGTGCCAGCAGCTTAGCGCCCGGGGAAGCTTTCTTT. Translation: CASSLAPGEAFF.

The V and J genes are TRBV29-1 and TRBJ2-2; possibly TRBD1 for D (5 bases). From germline, CDR1 is SQVTM and CDR2 ANQGSEA. Trimming left V 0 bases short and J 2 bases short, with 10 bases between. This CDR3 has 15 residues. CDR3 protein: CSVEDQRGNTGELFF. In nucleotides, the CDR3 is TGCAGCGTTGAAGATCAAAGGGGCAACACCGGGGAGCTGTTTTTT.

The chain couples TRBV19 to TRBJ1-1; weak D call: TRBD1 (6 bases). Germline loops: CDR1 LNHDA, CDR2 SQIVND (reference sequence). The CDR3 is 15 residues long. V was trimmed by 1 base and J by 2 bases, leaving 11 bases between them. The CDR3 DNA sequence: TGTGCCAGTAGTATAGGGGCAGGGGAAAACACTGAAGCTTTCTTT. Encoded protein: CASSIGAGENTEAFF.

This sequence joins TRBV28 and TRBJ1-3, with unresolved D. Germline V CDR1 and CDR2: MDHEN, SYDVKM. This CDR3 spans 13 amino acids. Trimming removed 2 bases from V and 4 bases from J, with 6 bases in between. CDR3 in amino acids: CASSLTRGNTIYF. CDR3 bases: TGTGCCAGCAGTTTAACCCGGGGAAACACCATATATTTT.

In this sample, this clone turned up once. V is TRBV24-1 and J is TRBJ2-5; D may be TRBD2 (6 bases). The CDR3 consists of 13 residues. The germline V gene has CDR1 KGHDR and CDR2 SFDVKD. Trimming removed 3 bases from V and 4 bases from J, with 8 bases in between. The CDR3 loop is CATSDGGRETQYF. Here the CDR3 DNA reads TGTGCCACCAGTGATGGGGGGAGAGAGACCCAGTACTTC.

The chain couples TRBV2 to TRBJ2-3; TRBD1 matches at 10 bases. The trim removed 10 bases at V and 3 bases at J, leaving 4 bases unmatched. The CDR3 loop spans 13 amino acids. CDR1 is SNHLY, CDR2 FYNNEI, per germline. This chain's CDR3 is CATTGGGTDTQYF. CDR3 nucleotide sequence: TGTGCCACGACAGGGGGCGGTACAGATACGCAGTATTTT.

This clone was counted only a few times. The J gene is TRBJ2-2, the V gene TRBV7-3; TRBD2 aligns across 10 bases. Trimming at V came to 1 base and at J to 6 bases, leaving 5 bases not matched to a gene. This CDR3 contains 16 residues. Germline-derived CDR1 and CDR2 are SGHTA and FQGTGA. CDR3 sequence (DNA): TGTGCCAGCAGCTTAAAGGGTAGCGGGAGGTCCGGGGAGCTGTTTTTT. This gives the protein CASSLKGSGRSGELFF. The full variable domain, completed using reference TRBV7-3 and TRBJ2-2, is GAGVSQTPSNKVTEKGKYVELRCDPISGHTALYWYRQSLGQGPEFLIYFQGTGAADDSGLPNDRFFAVRPEGSVSTLKIQRTERGDSAVYLCASSLKGSGRSGELFFGEGSRLTVL.

This chain uses TRBV7-8 with TRBJ2-1; a possible D gene is TRBD2 (6 bases). The germline gives CDR1 SGHVS, CDR2 FQNEAQ. V lost 0 bases, J lost 3 bases, and 6 bases lay in between. The CDR3 sequence is 14 residues long. CDR3 sequence reads: CASSLAGGYNEQFF. DNA of the CDR3: TGTGCCAGCAGCTTAGCGGGAGGCTACAATGAGCAGTTCTTC.

The chain is built from TRBV24-1 and TRBJ2-5, with 8 positions matching TRBD1. Germline CDR1 is KGHDR and CDR2 is SFDVKD. With 1 base clipped from V and 5 bases from J, the junction kept 11 bases outside the gene matches. The CDR3 loop spans 17 amino acids. The CDR3 protein is CATSDLPSSGGWETQYF. The CDR3, as DNA: TGTGCCACCAGTGATTTACCTAGTTCAGGGGGCTGGGAGACCCAGTACTTC.

The chain recombines TRBV28 with TRBJ1-4; tentative D call: TRBD1 (6 bases). V lost 7 bases to trimming and J lost 3 bases, with 18 bases between them. Germline V gives CDR1 MDHEN, CDR2 SYDVKM. The CDR3 sequence is 16 residues long. This chain's CDR3 is CASTRTAHEANEKLFF. CDR3 DNA: TGTGCCAGCACTAGGACAGCCCACGAGGCTAATGAAAAACTGTTTTTT.

This clone was observed a handful of times. The gene calls are TRBV28 and TRBJ1-2; no firm D call. The V gene lost 1 base and the J gene lost 8 bases, with 5 bases spanning the gap. The CDR3 totals 11 residues. Germline values: CDR1 MDHEN, CDR2 SYDVKM. The CDR3: CASSLSRGYTF. CDR3 sequence (DNA): TGTGCCAGCAGTTTATCCAGGGGCTACACCTTC.